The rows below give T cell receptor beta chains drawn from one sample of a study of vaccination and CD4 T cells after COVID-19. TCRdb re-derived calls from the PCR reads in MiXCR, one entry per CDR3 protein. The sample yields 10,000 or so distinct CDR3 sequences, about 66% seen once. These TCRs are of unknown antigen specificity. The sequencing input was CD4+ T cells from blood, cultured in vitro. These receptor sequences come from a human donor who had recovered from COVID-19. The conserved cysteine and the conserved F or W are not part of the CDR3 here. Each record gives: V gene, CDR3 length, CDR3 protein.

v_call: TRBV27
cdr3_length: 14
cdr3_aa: ASRGGSWAYNYGYT

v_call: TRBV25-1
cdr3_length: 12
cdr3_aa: ASSELGASYEQY

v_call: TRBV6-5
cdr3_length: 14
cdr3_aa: ASSYFRTLKGEEQY

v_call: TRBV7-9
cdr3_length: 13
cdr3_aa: ASSYQSSGANVLT

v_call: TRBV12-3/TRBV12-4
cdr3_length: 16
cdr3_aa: ASSSGTSGGGTKNIQY

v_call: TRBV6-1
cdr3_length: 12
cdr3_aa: ASSFLDRRGGYT

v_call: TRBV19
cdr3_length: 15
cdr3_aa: ASTDWGPNHLTGELF

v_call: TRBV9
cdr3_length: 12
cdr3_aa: ASSVGVARYGYT

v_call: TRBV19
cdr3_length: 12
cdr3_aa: GAGQGRWNSPLH

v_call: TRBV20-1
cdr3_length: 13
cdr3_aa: SASDTGSGDTEAF

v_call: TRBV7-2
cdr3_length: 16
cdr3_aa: ASSLVIWGTSSGNEQF

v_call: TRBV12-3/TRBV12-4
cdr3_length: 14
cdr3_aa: ASRERGQGRTGELF

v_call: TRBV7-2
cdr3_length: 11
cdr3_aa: ASNDQSTDTQY

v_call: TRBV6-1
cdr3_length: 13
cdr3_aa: ASRAPQGQTYGYT

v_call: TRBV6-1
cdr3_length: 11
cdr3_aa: ASRTGEYYGYT

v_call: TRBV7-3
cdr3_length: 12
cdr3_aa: ASSPGRGPSPLH

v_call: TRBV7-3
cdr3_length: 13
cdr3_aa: ASSTGQGSSYGYT

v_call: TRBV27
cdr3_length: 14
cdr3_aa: ASSLHWTTGANVLT

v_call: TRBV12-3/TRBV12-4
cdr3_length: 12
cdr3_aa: ASIKTGALYGYT

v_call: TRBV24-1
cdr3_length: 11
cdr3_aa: ATSAGGSQPQH

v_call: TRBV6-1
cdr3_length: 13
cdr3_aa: ASSGTGLSGNTIY

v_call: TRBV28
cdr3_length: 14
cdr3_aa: ASRPSWGSGGQPQH

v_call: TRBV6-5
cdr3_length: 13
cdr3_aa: ASSYGTGFTGELF

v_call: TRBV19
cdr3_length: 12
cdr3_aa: AGGTSGTTGELF

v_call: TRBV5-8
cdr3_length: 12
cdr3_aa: ASSAMPPNSPLH

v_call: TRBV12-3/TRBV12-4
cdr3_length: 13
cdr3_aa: ASSLAGRRNSPLH

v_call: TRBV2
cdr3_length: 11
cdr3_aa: ASTTGPRQTQY

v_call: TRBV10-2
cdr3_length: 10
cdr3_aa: ASHAATYEQY

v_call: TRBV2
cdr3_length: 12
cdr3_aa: ASSLQGSAGELF

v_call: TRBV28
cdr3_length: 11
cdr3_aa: ASSLAQNEKLF

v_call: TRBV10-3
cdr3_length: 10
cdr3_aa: AISEVAGGYT

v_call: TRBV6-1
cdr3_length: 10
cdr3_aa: ASSPAQYEQY

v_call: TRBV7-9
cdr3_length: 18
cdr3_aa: ASSLSRPPPQLRRDTEAF

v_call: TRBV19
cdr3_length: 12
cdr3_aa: ASSINKARETQY

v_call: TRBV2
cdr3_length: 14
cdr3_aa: ASSLQGTYSNQPQH

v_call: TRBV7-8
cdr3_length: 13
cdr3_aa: ASSLVGGMNTEAF

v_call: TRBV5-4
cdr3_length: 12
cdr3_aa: ASSSRQLVNEQF

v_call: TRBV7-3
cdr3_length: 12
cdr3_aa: ASSSQGGNSPLH

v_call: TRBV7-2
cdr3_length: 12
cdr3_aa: ASSPDRGRYEQY

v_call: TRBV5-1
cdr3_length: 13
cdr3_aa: ASSQSLDSFYEQY

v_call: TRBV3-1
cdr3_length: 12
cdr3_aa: ASSQAGQNYGYT

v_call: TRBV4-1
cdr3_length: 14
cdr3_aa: ASSQVFIGRVNEQY

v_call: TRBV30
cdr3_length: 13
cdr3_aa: AWSALGTMRYGYT

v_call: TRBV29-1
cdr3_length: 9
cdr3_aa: SVEKGAEAF

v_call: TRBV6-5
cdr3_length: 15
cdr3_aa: ASSYSALGSSYSPLH

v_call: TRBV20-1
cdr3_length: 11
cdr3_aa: SASGSPYNEQF

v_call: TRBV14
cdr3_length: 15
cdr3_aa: ASSQHLLQSFSGGYT

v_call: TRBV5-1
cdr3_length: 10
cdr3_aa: ASSTPGNEQF

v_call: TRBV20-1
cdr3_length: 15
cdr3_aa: SARLAGGPSSYNEQF

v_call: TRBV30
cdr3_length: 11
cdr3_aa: AWSPRENYGYT

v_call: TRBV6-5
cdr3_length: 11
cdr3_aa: ASSSRGSETQY

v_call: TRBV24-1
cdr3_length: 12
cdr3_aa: ATWGQGSEAEAF

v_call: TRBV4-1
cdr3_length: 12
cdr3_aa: ASSQTLIVQPQH

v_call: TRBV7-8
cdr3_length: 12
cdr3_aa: ASSLVSGGYGYT

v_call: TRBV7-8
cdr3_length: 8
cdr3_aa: ASSTGELF

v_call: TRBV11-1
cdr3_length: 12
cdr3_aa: ASSSGLTTGELF

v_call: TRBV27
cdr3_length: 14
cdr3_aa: ASSLSQDSVFEKLF

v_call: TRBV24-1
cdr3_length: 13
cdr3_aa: ATSSTSGGTDTQY

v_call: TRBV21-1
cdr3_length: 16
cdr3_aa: ASSKLQRGRGLKNIQY

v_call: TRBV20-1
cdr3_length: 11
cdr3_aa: SARVGLGTEAF